One T cell receptor beta chain is described in this entry. Germline V gives CDR1 MNHEY, CDR2 SVGAGI. Trimming pared 4 bases from V and 6 bases from J, leaving 13 bases between. The CDR3 has 13 residues. The data originate from a study of blood T cell repertoires in COVID-19. Overall study context: Material from acute and convalescent COVID-19 was sourced from the United States, Italy and Spain.

Using immunoSEQ multiplex PCR, the repertoire was profiled, and TCRdb retains in-frame clones only, with some absent. The sample lists fewer than 150,000 clones, approximately 80% seen once, with about 9.3% in the top ten. J is TRBJ2-7 and V is TRBV6-5; tentatively, D is TRBD1 (5 bases). This TCR was sampled from a woman aged 80 or older in a cohort sampled during active or convalescent COVID-19. Sequenced input: peripheral blood. The CDR3 here is CASSSRQHGEQYV. CDR3 DNA sequence: TGTGCCAGCAGTTCACGACAGCATGGCGAGCAGTACGTC.